The clone carrying this TCR beta chain was recorded a few times. Methods used by the authors: From reference gene primer amplification, estimates of nucleated cell counts were derived. Only in-frame clones appear in the TCRdb table, and some are missing; sequencing was by immunoSEQ multiplex PCR. V and J calls and clone size are given by that table; D and trimming were obtained from the DNA. This repertoire shows fewer than 80,000 clones, 80% found once; its top ten account for about 9.8%. This entry belongs to a study of blood T cell repertoires in COVID-19. As for the study in general: Samples representing acute and convalescent COVID-19 were sourced from the United States, Italy and Spain. Nucleic acid was either cDNA or gDNA, and it came from T cells, B-cell-depleted T cells, or PBMCs.

V lost 6 bases and J lost 3; bases outside the gene matches: 7. The germline V gene has CDR1 MNHEY and CDR2 SMNVEV (reference sequence). The CDR3 is 14 residues long. This chain uses TRBV27 with TRBJ1-2, with 7 bases lining up with TRBD1. The source material was peripheral blood. The sequence was collected from a human donor in a cohort sampled during active COVID-19. The CDR3 loop is CASRPQGTDYGYTF. In nucleotides, the CDR3 is TGTGCCAGCAGACCTCAAGGGACAGACTATGGCTACACCTTC.